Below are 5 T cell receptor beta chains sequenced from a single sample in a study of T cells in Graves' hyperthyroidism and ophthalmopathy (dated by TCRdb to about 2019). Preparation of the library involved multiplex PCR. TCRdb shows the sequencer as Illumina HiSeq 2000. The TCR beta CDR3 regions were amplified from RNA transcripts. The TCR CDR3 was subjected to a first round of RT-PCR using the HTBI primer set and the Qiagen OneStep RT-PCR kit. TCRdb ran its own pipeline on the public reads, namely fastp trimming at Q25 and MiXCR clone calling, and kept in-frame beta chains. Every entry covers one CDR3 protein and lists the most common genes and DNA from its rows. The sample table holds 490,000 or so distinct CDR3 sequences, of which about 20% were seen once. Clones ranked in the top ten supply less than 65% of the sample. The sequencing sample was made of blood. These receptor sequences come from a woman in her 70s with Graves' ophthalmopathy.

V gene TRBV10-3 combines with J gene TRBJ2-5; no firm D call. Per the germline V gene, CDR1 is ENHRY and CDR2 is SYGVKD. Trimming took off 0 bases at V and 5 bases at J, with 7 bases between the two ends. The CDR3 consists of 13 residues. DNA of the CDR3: TGTGCCATCAGTGAGTCGATGAGGGAGACCCAGTACTTC. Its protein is CAISESMRETQYF.

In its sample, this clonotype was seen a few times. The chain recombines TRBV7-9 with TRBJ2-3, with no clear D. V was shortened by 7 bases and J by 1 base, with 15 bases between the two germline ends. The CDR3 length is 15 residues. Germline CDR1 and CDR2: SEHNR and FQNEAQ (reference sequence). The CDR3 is CASMLGTVGTDTQYF. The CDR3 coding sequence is TGTGCCAGCATGCTGGGTACTGTAGGCACAGATACGCAGTATTTT.

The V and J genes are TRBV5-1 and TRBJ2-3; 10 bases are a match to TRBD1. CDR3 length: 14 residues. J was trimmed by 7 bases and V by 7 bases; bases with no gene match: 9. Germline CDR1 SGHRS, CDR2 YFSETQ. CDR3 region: CASRRDRGTNTQYF. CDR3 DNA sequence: TGCGCCAGCCGCCGGGACAGGGGTACGAATACGCAGTATTTT.

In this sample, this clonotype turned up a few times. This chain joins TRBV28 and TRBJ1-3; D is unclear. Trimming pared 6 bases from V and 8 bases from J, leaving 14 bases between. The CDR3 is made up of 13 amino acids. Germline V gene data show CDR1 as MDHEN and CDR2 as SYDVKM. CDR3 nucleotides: TGTGCCAGCAGCCCCCCCGGCAGACACACCATATATTTT. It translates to CASSPPGRHTIYF.

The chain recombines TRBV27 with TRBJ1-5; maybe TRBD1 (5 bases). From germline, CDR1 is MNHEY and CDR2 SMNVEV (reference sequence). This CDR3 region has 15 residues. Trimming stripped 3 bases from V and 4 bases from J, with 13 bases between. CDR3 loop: CASSLSSQGNQPQHF. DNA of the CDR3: TGTGCCAGCAGTTTGAGTAGCCAGGGTAATCAGCCCCAGCATTTT.